The sequence of this T cell receptor beta chain was determined in a study of T cell repertoires in cytomegalovirus infection. Across the study: A matching HLA type, together with CMV infection, was signaled by public TCR beta signatures.

The V end lost 3 bases, the J end lost 2 bases, and 18 bases lay between the germline ends. The CDR3 is made up of 17 amino acids. Germline CDR1 SGHVS, CDR2 FNYEAQ. TCRdb itself ran the reads through MiXCR, one entry per CDR3 protein. The sample has 300,000 to 400,000 distinct CDR3 sequences; under 35% are singletons. Findings of the study overall: HLA-C-restricted TCR beta clonotypes specific for CMV led the ex vivo response.

With regard to this clonotype: Its antigen is unidentified.

The sample in question was cultured PBMCs, obtained from culture after CMV antigen stimulation. The chain combines TRBV7-6 with TRBJ2-3, with TRBD1 as a possible D gene (5 bases). The source is a human donor in good health (CMV status not recorded). Some clones in this sample may be carry-over from other donors' samples. The CDR3 here is CASSLTVWRTSTDTQYF. Written as DNA, the CDR3 is TGTGCCAGCAGCTTGACAGTTTGGCGAACCTCCACAGATACGCAGTATTTT.